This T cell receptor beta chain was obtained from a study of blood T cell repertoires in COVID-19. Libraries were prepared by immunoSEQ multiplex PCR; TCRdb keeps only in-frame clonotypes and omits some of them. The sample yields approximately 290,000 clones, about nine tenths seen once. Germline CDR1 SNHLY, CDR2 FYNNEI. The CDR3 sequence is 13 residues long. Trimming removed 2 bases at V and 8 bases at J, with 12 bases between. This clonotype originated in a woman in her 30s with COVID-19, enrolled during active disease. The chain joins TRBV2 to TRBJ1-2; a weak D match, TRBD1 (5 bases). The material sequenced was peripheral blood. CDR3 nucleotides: TGTGCCAGCAGTGAAAGGCAGGGCGGCGGCTACACCTTC. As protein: CASSERQGGGYTF.